The rows below give T cell receptor beta chains drawn from one sample of a study of T-cell reconstitution after alpha-beta-depleted transplantation in children. TCRdb re-called the PCR reads through MiXCR, storing one row per CDR3 protein. This sample carries 500,000 to 600,000 distinct CDR3 sequences, 18% of them seen once, and the ten largest clones take 3% to 3.5%. The source was PBMCs from the stem cell graft donor, collected from the stem cell graft. These receptors came from a human donor who donated a stem cell graft to a child with acute lymphoblastic leukemia. Both conserved end residues are trimmed from each CDR3.

cdr3_aa v_call
SVPKGQGGPGELF TRBV29-1
ASSSPGAHTEAF TRBV5-1
ASSLGLAGSHEQY TRBV3-1
SVEERGPYNEQF TRBV29-1
ASSLGNTGGSEAF TRBV27
SAFHTHRAGGEQY TRBV20-1
ASSPGEGSYNEQF TRBV11-2
ASSFPPGGGDTDTQY TRBV6-5
ASPGTGSYNEQF TRBV5-5
ASSEIAGVVTDTQY TRBV6-1
ASSLKGRPIYRRDQETQY TRBV5-4
ASSSWEGLEF TRBV28
SARDGASLFHLTEAF TRBV20-1
ASSFGMGEDTDTQY TRBV27
SARPSGAKNIQY TRBV20-1
ASSIRQNYGYT TRBV19
SARASGWPSTDTQY TRBV20-1
AISESYPGNSYEQY TRBV10-3
ASSQEGGRGMNTEAF TRBV4-1
ATRDSLTRSGANVLT TRBV15